Listed below are T cell receptor beta chains from one sample, sequenced in a study of cytomegalovirus exposure and HLA in healthy donors. Produced via immunoSEQ multiplex PCR; TCRdb's table is partial and in-frame only. The table records some 130,000 clones, 55% to 75% of them present only once. The sample taken for sequencing was PBMCs. Receptor source: a man aged 25-45 years in good health and CMV-seropositive. CDR3s include the opening cysteine and the closing phenylalanine or tryptophan. The D gene is left open where the match is weak. Clone size is stated in some rows and not others, as once, few, many or a class when expanded.

d_gene,j_gene,v_gene,abundance,CDR3aa,CDR3nt
.,TRBJ1-1,TRBV4-2,.,CASSRDGVTGIDTEAFF,TGTGCCAGCAGCCGTGACGGCGTGACAGGTATAGACACTGAAGCTTTCTTT
.,TRBJ2-7,TRBV6-6,.,CASSYSGLLSEQYF,TGTGCCAGCAGTTACTCGGGACTCCTAAGCGAGCAGTACTTC
.,TRBJ1-5,TRBV5-6,few,CASSLESYSNQPQHF,TGTGCCAGCAGCTTGGAGAGCTATAGCAATCAGCCCCAGCATTTT
TRBD1,TRBJ2-1,TRBV29-1,.,CSVAFSGTGVNEQFF,TGCAGCGTTGCCTTCTCCGGGACAGGGGTGAATGAGCAGTTCTTC
.,TRBJ1-2,TRBV12-5,few,CASGLPRGVGGYGYTF,TGTGCTAGTGGTTTACCCCGGGGGGTCGGGGGCTATGGCTACACCTTC
.,TRBJ2-2,TRBV19,.,CASSMWLELGELFF,TGTGCCAGTAGTATGTGGCTGGAGCTAGGGGAGCTGTTTTTT
.,TRBJ2-5,TRBV19,once,CATRRGRGETQYF,TGTGCCACTAGGCGGGGGCGCGGGGAGACCCAGTACTTC
.,TRBJ1-4,TRBV29-1,few,CSVDTNEKLFF,TGCAGCGTCGACACCAATGAAAAACTGTTTTTT
.,TRBJ1-3,TRBV5-1,few,CASSFSPLPTGNTIYF,TGCGCCAGCAGCTTTTCTCCACTTCCGACTGGAAACACCATATATTTT
TRBD1,TRBJ1-1,TRBV2,.,CASSAGGEAFF,TGTGCCAGCAGCGCAGGGGGAGAAGCTTTCTTT
TRBD1,TRBJ1-3,TRBV7-2,.,CASSLTGGPSSGNTIYF,TGTGCCAGCAGCCTGACAGGGGGTCCTTCCTCTGGAAACACCATATATTTT
TRBD1,TRBJ1-5,TRBV13,.,CASSPTNPRDRTSGNQPQHF,TGTGCCAGCAGTCCAACTAACCCTAGGGACAGAACTTCAGGCAATCAGCCCCAGCATTTT
TRBD2,TRBJ2-7,TRBV5-1,.,CASSLAVGSGSKGEQYF,TGCGCCAGCAGCTTGGCGGTTGGGAGCGGGAGCAAAGGCGAGCAGTACTTC
TRBD2,TRBJ2-3,TRBV18,.,CASSPPGTSFTDTQYF,TGTGCCAGCTCACCACCAGGGACTAGCTTCACAGATACGCAGTATTTT
.,TRBJ2-5,TRBV5-4,.,CASSLQADSQETQYF,TGTGCCAGCAGCTTGCAAGCGGATTCCCAAGAGACCCAGTACTTC
.,TRBJ2-3,TRBV5-1,few,CASSLALGLTDTQYF,TGCGCCAGCAGCTTGGCACTGGGGCTGACAGATACGCAGTATTTT
TRBD1,TRBJ2-5,TRBV2,.,CASIRDRGYQETQYF,TGTGCCAGCATCCGGGACAGGGGGTACCAAGAGACCCAGTACTTC
TRBD1,TRBJ1-5,TRBV5-1,.,CASSLSGTGNQPQHF,TGCGCCAGCAGCTTATCCGGGACAGGGAATCAGCCCCAGCATTTT
TRBD1,TRBJ2-7,TRBV5-1,.,CASSARDRETEQYF,TGCGCCAGCAGCGCCCGGGACAGGGAAACCGAGCAGTACTTC
.,TRBJ1-2,TRBV18,.,CASSPSSLSPGVGGYTF,TGTGCCAGCTCACCATCTTCACTTTCCCCGGGGGTCGGTGGCTACACCTTC
.,TRBJ2-1,TRBV6-6,.,CASSYPYNEQFF,TGTGCCAGCAGTTACCCGTACAATGAGCAGTTCTTC
TRBD1,TRBJ1-3,TRBV6-5,.,CASSSLDRSGNTIYF,TGTGCCAGCAGTTCCCTGGACAGGTCTGGAAACACCATATATTTT
.,TRBJ1-1,TRBV2,many,CASSAAGGIEAFF,TGTGCCAGCAGTGCGGCGGGGGGGATTGAAGCTTTCTTT
TRBD1,TRBJ2-7,TRBV4-1,.,CASSQRGTGDSSYEQYF,TGCGCCAGCAGCCAACGAGGGACAGGGGATAGCAGCTACGAGCAGTACTTC
.,TRBJ1-2,TRBV5-4,.,CASSLATTDYGYTF,TGTGCCAGCAGCTTGGCCACTACCGACTATGGCTACACCTTC
TRBD1,TRBJ1-3,TRBV11-3,.,CASSSETGQGNTIYF,TGTGCCAGCAGCTCAGAGACAGGGCAAGGAAACACCATATATTTT
TRBD2,TRBJ2-1,TRBV7-2,.,CASLLAAPYNEQFF,TGTGCCAGCTTACTAGCGGCCCCCTACAATGAGCAGTTCTTC
TRBD2,TRBJ2-3,TRBV15,.,CATSKQLAASTDTQYF,TGTGCCACCAGCAAACAACTAGCGGCTAGCACAGATACGCAGTATTTT
.,TRBJ2-1,TRBV7-9,.,CASSLVYDEQFF,TGTGCCAGCAGCCTAGTGTATGATGAGCAGTTCTTC
TRBD2,TRBJ2-3,TRBV2,.,CASSGSSGRRVGITDTQYF,TGTGCCAGCAGTGGCTCTAGCGGGAGAAGGGTGGGGATTACAGATACGCAGTATTTT
.,TRBJ2-5,TRBV7-2,.,CASSSYRETQYF,TGTGCCAGCAGCTCGTACCGGGAGACCCAGTACTTC
.,TRBJ1-2,TRBV18,.,CASSPFQGTHGYTF,TGTGCCAGCTCACCATTCCAGGGCACACATGGCTACACCTTC
.,TRBJ1-5,TRBV6-1,few,CASGGTGNQPQHF,TGTGCCAGCGGGGGGACCGGCAATCAGCCCCAGCATTTT
.,TRBJ2-6,TRBV19,.,CASSIPSQGLSGANVLTF,TGTGCCAGTAGTATACCCTCACAGGGTCTCTCTGGGGCCAACGTCCTGACTTTC
.,TRBJ2-5,TRBV5-1,.,CASSSFLLGGETQYF,TGCGCCAGCAGCTCGTTTTTACTAGGTGGAGAGACCCAGTACTTC
.,TRBJ2-7,TRBV27,few,CASSSPRRWAGSSYEQYF,TGTGCCAGCAGTTCACCCCGGAGATGGGCGGGATCATCCTACGAGCAGTACTTC
.,TRBJ2-3,TRBV5-4,.,CASSLRDFTDTQYF,TGTGCCAGCAGCTTGAGGGACTTCACAGATACGCAGTATTTT
.,TRBJ2-1,TRBV7-8,few,CASSPRRTYYNEQFF,TGTGCCAGCAGCCCCCGGAGAACTTACTACAATGAGCAGTTCTTC
.,TRBJ1-5,TRBV2,.,CASSELRGNQPQHF,TGTGCCAGCAGTGAGCTGAGGGGGAATCAGCCCCAGCATTTT
TRBD2,TRBJ2-3,TRBV6-8,.,CAKKPGLAGETSDTQYF,TGTGCCAAGAAGCCGGGACTAGCGGGAGAAACTTCAGATACGCAGTATTTT
TRBD1,TRBJ1-4,TRBV19,.,CASTPLGLQGDDEKLFF,TGTGCCAGTACCCCTCTCGGCTTACAGGGGGATGATGAAAAACTGTTTTTT
TRBD2,TRBJ2-1,TRBV7-9,.,CASSLGTSNEQFF,TGTGCCAGCAGCTTGGGGACTAGCAATGAGCAGTTCTTC
.,TRBJ2-3,TRBV29-1,.,CSVESGADTQYF,TGCAGCGTTGAATCGGGGGCAGATACGCAGTATTTT
TRBD1,TRBJ1-5,TRBV4-1,few,CASSHRTGYSNQPQHF,TGCGCCAGCAGCCACAGGACAGGATATAGCAATCAGCCCCAGCATTTT
TRBD2,TRBJ2-5,TRBV4-2,once,CASSQGRRLAGGPKETQYF,TGTGCCAGCAGCCAAGGACGTAGGCTAGCGGGAGGGCCGAAAGAGACCCAGTACTTC
.,TRBJ2-7,TRBV5-1,.,CASRESPGSSYEQYF,TGCGCCAGCAGGGAGTCCCCGGGAAGCTCCTACGAGCAGTACTTC
.,TRBJ2-5,TRBV2,few,CASSEQGWTQYF,TGTGCCAGCAGTGAACAGGGATGGACCCAGTACTTC